Shown below are 2 T cell receptor beta chains from a single sample sequenced in a study of T cell responses to AZD1222 COVID-19 vaccine (dated by TCRdb to the early 2020s). Explained via the paper, the time point label denotes: about 28 days (+/-7) after the second vaccine dose. Library preparation employed the immunoSEQ multiplex PCR assay. Entries here come from immuneACCESS through TCRdb and include only in-frame sequences with V and J called. Some clones fail to appear in such tables; in the studies checked, an unresolved V gene covers under half of the shortfall, and the cause of the remainder is unknown. The sample profile shows under 140,000 clones; approximately 94% of them were found once. The ten largest clones take up about 3.1% of the sample. Here the sequenced sample was peripheral blood, taken 28 days after the second AZD1222 dose. These receptors originate from an adult who received the AZD1222 COVID-19 vaccine.

CDR3 sequence (DNA): TGTGCCAGCTCACAGGACAGTCTGTTCGAAAAACTGTTTTTT. Its translation: CASSQDSLFEKLFF. This sequence joins TRBV18 and TRBJ1-4; possible D gene TRBD1, 6 bases. The germline CDR1 and CDR2 sequences are KGHSH and LQKENI. V was trimmed by 4 bases and J by 8 bases, leaving 14 bases between them. The CDR3 is 14 residues long. Full variable domain (missing parts from reference TRBV18 and TRBJ1-4): NAGVMQNPRHLVRRRGQEARLRCSPMKGHSHVYWYRQLPEEGLKFMVYLQKENIIDESGMPKERFSAEFPKEGPSILRIQQVVRGDSAAYFCASSQDSLFEKLFFGSGTQLSVL.

The chain has TRBV5-1 and TRBJ2-3, with D unresolved. V shed 4 bases and J shed 0 bases, with 12 bases lying between them. The CDR3 contains 15 residues. Germline-derived CDR1 and CDR2 are SGHRS and YFSETQ. CDR3 sequence: CASSPHPDSTDTQYF. Here the CDR3 DNA reads TGCGCCAGCAGCCCACACCCGGATAGCACAGATACGCAGTATTTT.